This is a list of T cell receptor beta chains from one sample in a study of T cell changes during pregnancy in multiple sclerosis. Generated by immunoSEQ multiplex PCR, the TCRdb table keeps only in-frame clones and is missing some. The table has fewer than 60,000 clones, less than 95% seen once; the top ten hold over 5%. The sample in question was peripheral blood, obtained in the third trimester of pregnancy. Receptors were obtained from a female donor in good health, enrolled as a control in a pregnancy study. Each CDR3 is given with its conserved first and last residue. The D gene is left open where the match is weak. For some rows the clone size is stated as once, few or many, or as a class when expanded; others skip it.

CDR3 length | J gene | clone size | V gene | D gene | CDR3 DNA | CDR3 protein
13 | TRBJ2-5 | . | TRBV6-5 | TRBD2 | TGTGCCAGCGCACTAGCGGGAGTAGAGACCCAGTACTTC | CASALAGVETQYF
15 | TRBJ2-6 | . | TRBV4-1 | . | TGCGCCAGCAGCCTCACAGGGTCTGGGGCCAACGTCCTGACTTTC | CASSLTGSGANVLTF
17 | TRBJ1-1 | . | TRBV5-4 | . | TGTGCCAGCAGCTTGGAATCAGGCAGCCGCATGAACACTGAAGCTTTCTTT | CASSLESGSRMNTEAFF
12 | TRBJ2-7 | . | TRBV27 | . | TGTGCCACCGGTAGGAGAGAGTTTGAGCAGTACTTC | CATGRREFEQYF
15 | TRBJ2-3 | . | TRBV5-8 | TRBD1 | TGTGCCAGCAGCCCAGGACAGGCTAGCACAGATACGCAGTATTTT | CASSPGQASTDTQYF
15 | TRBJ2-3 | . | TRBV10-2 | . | TGCGCCAGCAGTGTAGCGGACTTAGGCACAGATACGCAGTATTTT | CASSVADLGTDTQYF
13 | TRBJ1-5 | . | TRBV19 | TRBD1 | TGTGCCGCCCGGGACAGGGACAATCAGCCCCAGCATTTT | CAARDRDNQPQHF
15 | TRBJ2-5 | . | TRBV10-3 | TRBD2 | TGTGCCATCAGTGCGAGCGTAGCGGGGGCGAAGACCCAGTACTTC | CAISASVAGAKTQYF
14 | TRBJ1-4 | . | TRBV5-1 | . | TGCGCCAGCAGCTTTGCGGGAGGGAATGAAAAACTGTTTTTT | CASSFAGGNEKLFF
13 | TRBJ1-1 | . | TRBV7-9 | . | TGTGCCAGCAGCTTAGAAGGGGGCACTGAAGCTTTCTTT | CASSLEGGTEAFF
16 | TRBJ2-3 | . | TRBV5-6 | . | TGTGCCAGCAGCTTGGAGACCGGGGGTGGCACAGATACGCAGTATTTT | CASSLETGGGTDTQYF
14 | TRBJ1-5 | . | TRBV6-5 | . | TGTGCCAGCTTCGGACAGTATAGCAATCAGCCCCAGCATTTT | CASFGQYSNQPQHF
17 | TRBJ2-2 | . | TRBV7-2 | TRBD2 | TGTGCCAGCAGCCCGACTAGCGGGGGGCACCTCGTAGGGGAGCTGTTTTTT | CASSPTSGGHLVGELFF
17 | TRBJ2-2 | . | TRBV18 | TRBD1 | TGTGCCAGCTCACTGCTGGGGACAGGGGGTTTCACCGGGGAGCTGTTTTTT | CASSLLGTGGFTGELFF
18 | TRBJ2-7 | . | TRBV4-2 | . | TGTGCCAGCAGCCAAGGCCCCCTGCGGGCTAGCGCTTCCTACGAGCAGTACTTC | CASSQGPLRASASYEQYF
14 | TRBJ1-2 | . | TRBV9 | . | TGTGCCAGCAGCGTAGGGGGAGGGGTGTTGGGCTACACCTTC | CASSVGGGVLGYTF
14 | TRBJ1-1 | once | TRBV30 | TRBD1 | TGTGCCTGGAGTAAGGGACAGATGAACACTGAAGCTTTCTTT | CAWSKGQMNTEAFF
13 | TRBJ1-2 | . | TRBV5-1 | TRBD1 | TGCGCCAGCAGCCTGGACAGGGAGTATGGCTACACCTTC | CASSLDREYGYTF
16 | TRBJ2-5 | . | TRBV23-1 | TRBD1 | TGCGCCAGCAGTCAGGCACAGGGGAGCGCGCAAGAGACCCAGTACTTC | CASSQAQGSAQETQYF
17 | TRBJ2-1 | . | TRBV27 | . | TGTGCCAGCATTGGACCGGGGAGCGGTTGGTCCTACAATGAGCAGTTCTTC | CASIGPGSGWSYNEQFF
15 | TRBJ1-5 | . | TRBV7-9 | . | TGTGCCAGCAGCTCCGACAGCTATAGCAATCAGCCCCAGCATTTT | CASSSDSYSNQPQHF
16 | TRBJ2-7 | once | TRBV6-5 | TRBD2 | TGTGCCAGCAGTTACTCGCCGCGGGAGGCCAGGATGGAGCAGTACTTC | CASSYSPREARMEQYF
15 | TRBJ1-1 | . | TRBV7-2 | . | TGTGCCAGCAGCCCCCCGGGGGGGGCGGTGACTGAAGCTTTCTTT | CASSPPGGAVTEAFF
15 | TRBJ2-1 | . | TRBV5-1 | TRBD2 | TGCGCCAGCAGCTTGGCCCTAGCGGGGAACAATGAGCAGTTCTTC | CASSLALAGNNEQFF
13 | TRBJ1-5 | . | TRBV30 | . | TGTGCCTGGAGTCCAGGGTCCGATCAGCCCCAGCATTTT | CAWSPGSDQPQHF
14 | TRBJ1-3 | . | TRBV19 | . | TGTGCCAGTAGTCCCTCCACGGCCAGGAACACCATATATTTT | CASSPSTARNTIYF
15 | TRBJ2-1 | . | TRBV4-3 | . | TGCGCCAGCAGCCAAGATAAAGCCCCCTACAATGAGCAGTTCTTC | CASSQDKAPYNEQFF
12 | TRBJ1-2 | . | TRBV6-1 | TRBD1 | TGTGCCAGCACAACAGGGGGCCGCGGCTACACCTTC | CASTTGGRGYTF
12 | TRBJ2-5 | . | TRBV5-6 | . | TGTGCCAGCAGCTTGGTTGGTGGAGAGCAGTACTTC | CASSLVGGEQYF
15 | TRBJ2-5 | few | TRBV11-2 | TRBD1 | TGTGCCAGCAGCCCAGGGACAGGGAGGCCAGAGACCCAGTACTTC | CASSPGTGRPETQYF
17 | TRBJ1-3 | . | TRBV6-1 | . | TGTGCCAGCAGTGACCCGGGACACACCTTCTCTGGAAACACCATATATTTT | CASSDPGHTFSGNTIYF
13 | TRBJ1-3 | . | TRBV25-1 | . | TGTGCCAGCAGTACAGGGTCCGGAAACACCATATATTTT | CASSTGSGNTIYF
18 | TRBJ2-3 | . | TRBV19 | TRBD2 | TGTGCCAGTAGTAAGGGACTAGCGGGAGGCCCGTCTCCCATTACGCAGTATTTT | CASSKGLAGGPSPITQYF
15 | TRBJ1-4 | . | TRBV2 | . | TGTGCCAGCAGTTTGAGCTCAGGGGCTAATGAAAAACTGTTTTTT | CASSLSSGANEKLFF
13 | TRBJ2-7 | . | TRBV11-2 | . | TGTGCCAGCAGCTCTCCCGCTAGCTACGAGCAGTACTTC | CASSSPASYEQYF
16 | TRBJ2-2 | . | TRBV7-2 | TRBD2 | TGTGCCAGCAGCTGGCCGGGACTACCTTCAGTGGGGGAGCTGTTTTTT | CASSWPGLPSVGELFF
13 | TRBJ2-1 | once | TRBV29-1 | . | TGCAGCTTTAGCGGCAGCTCCTACAATGAGCAGTTCTTC | CSFSGSSYNEQFF
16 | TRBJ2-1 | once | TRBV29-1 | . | TGCAGCGTTGAAGATCTGCCAGGAACTTCCTACAATGAGCAGTTCTTC | CSVEDLPGTSYNEQFF
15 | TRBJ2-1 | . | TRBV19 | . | TGTGCCAGTAGTATAGGGGAGCGGGCGCACAATGAGCAGTTCTTC | CASSIGERAHNEQFF
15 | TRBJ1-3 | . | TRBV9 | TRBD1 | TGTGCCAGCAGCGTAGGACAGGGTACTGGAAACACCATATATTTT | CASSVGQGTGNTIYF
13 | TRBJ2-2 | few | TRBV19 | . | TGTGCCAGTAGGAGGGTGGGTGCCGGGGAGCTGTTTTTT | CASRRVGAGELFF
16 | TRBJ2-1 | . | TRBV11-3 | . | TGTGCCAGCAGCTTAGAGGGCAGCGGTAACCCTCATGAGCAGTTCTTC | CASSLEGSGNPHEQFF
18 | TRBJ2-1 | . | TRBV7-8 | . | TGTGCCAGCAGCTCCCTACCGCCGGGGTTGGACGTCCACAATGAGCAGTTCTTC | CASSSLPPGLDVHNEQFF
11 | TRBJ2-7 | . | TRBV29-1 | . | TGCAGCGTTGTCGGAGTTTACGAGCAGTACTTC | CSVVGVYEQYF
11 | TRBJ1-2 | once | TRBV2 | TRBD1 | TGTGCCAGCGACAGGGGGCGCGGCTACACCTTC | CASDRGRGYTF
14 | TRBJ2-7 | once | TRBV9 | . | TGTGCCAGCAGCTCTACCTCAAGCTCCTACGAGCAGTACTTC | CASSSTSSSYEQYF
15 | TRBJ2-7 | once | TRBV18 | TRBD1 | TGTGCCAGCTCACCAGGACAGGGGAGCTCCTACGAGCAGTACTTC | CASSPGQGSSYEQYF
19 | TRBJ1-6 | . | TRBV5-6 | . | TGTGCCAGCAGCTTGGGGGACAACGATATCAGCTCCTATAATTCACCCCTCCACTTT | CASSLGDNDISSYNSPLHF
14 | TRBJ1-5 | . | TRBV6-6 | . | TGTGCCAGCACCCACCCGGGAGGGAATCAGCCCCAGCATTTT | CASTHPGGNQPQHF
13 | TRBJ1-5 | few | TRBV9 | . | TGTGCCAGCAGCGTAGCCGGGGGTCAGCCCCAGCATTTT | CASSVAGGQPQHF
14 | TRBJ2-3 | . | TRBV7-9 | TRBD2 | TGTGCCAGCAGCTTTAGCGGGGGCACAGATACGCAGTATTTT | CASSFSGGTDTQYF